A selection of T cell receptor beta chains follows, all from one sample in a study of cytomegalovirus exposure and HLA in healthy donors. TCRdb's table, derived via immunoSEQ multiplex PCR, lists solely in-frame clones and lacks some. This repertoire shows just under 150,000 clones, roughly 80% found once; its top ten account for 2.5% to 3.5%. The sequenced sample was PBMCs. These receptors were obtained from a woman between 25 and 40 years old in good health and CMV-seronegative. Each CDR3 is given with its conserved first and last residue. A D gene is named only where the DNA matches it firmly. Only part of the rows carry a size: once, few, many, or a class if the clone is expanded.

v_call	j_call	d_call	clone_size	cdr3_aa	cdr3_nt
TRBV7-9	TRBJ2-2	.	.	CASSLEGYTGELFF	TGTGCCAGCAGCTTAGAGGGGTACACCGGGGAGCTGTTTTTT
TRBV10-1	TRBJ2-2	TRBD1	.	CATSPLGQGATGELFF	TGCGCCACCAGCCCCCTCGGACAGGGGGCCACCGGGGAGCTGTTTTTT
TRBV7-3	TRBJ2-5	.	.	CASSSGLPRETQYF	TGTGCCAGCAGCTCCGGACTACCCCGGGAGACCCAGTACTTC
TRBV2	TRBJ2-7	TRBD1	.	CASTAGTASYEQYF	TGTGCCAGCACCGCCGGGACAGCCTCCTACGAGCAGTACTTC
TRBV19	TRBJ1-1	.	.	CASTTGGGMNTEAFF	TGTGCCAGTACCACCGGGGGAGGGATGAACACTGAAGCTTTCTTT
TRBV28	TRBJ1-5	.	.	CASSFAGGPLREGNQPQHF	TGTGCCAGCAGTTTTGCCGGAGGCCCCCTACGGGAAGGCAATCAGCCCCAGCATTTT
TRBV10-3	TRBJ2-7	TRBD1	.	CAISESPPDRGHEQYF	TGTGCCATCAGTGAGTCCCCACCAGACAGGGGCCACGAGCAGTACTTC
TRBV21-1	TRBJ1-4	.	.	CASSKVGATNEKLFF	TGTGCCAGCAGCAAAGTGGGCGCAACTAATGAAAAACTGTTTTTT
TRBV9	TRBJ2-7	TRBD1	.	CASSVHQTGGYEQYF	TGTGCCAGCAGCGTCCACCAGACAGGGGGCTACGAGCAGTACTTC
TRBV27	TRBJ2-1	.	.	CASSFGSYNEQFF	TGTGCCAGCAGTTTCGGCTCCTACAATGAGCAGTTCTTC
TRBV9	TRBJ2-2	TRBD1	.	CASSARQGPTGELFF	TGTGCCAGCAGCGCAAGACAGGGTCCCACCGGGGAGCTGTTTTTT
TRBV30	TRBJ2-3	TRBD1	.	CAWTQGQYDTDTQYF	TGTGCCTGGACACAGGGACAGTATGACACAGATACGCAGTATTTT
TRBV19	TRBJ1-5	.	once	CASSIDRDQPQHF	TGTGCCAGTAGTATAGATCGAGATCAGCCCCAGCATTTT
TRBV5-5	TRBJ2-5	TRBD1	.	CASSLNTGVGETQYF	TGTGCCAGCAGCTTAAATACAGGGGTCGGGGAGACCCAGTACTTC
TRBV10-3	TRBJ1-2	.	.	CAISGHYGYTF	TGTGCCATCAGTGGGCATTATGGCTACACCTTC
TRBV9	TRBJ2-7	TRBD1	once	CASSAGTGPYEQYF	TGTGCCAGCAGCGCCGGGACAGGGCCCTACGAGCAGTACTTC
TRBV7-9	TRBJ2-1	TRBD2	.	CASSFLAGGDNEQFF	TGTGCCAGCAGCTTCCTAGCGGGAGGGGACAATGAGCAGTTCTTC
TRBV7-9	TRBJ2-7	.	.	CASSLGRGTASYEQYF	TGTGCCAGCAGCTTGGGGCGCGGGACAGCCTCCTACGAGCAGTACTTC
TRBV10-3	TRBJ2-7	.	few	CAISESWGVSYEQYF	TGTGCCATCAGTGAGTCGTGGGGGGTGTCCTACGAGCAGTACTTC
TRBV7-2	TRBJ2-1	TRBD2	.	CASRRGLEGGKGIYNEQFF	TGTGCCAGCAGGAGGGGACTAGAGGGTGGAAAAGGAATCTACAATGAGCAGTTCTTC
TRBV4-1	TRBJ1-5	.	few	CASSQAPGRRPQHF	TGCGCCAGCAGCCAAGCTCCCGGGAGGCGGCCCCAGCATTTT
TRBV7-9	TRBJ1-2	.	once	CASSLGTLYGYTF	TGTGCCAGCAGTCTCGGGACACTCTATGGCTACACCTTC
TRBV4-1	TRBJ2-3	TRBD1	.	CASSWDRGGPDTQYF	TGCGCCAGCAGCTGGGACAGGGGGGGCCCAGATACGCAGTATTTT
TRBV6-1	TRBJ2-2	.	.	CASSEGEETGELFF	TGTGCCAGCAGTGAAGGGGAGGAGACCGGGGAGCTGTTTTTT
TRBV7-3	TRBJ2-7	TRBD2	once	CASSLRGGTSSYEQYF	TGTGCCAGCAGCTTAAGGGGGGGGACTAGCAGTTACGAGCAGTACTTC
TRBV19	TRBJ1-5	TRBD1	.	CASSIASQGARSNQPQHF	TGTGCCAGTAGTATAGCGAGTCAGGGGGCGCGTAGCAATCAGCCCCAGCATTTT
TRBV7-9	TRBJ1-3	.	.	CSSSLNPRAPGNTIYF	TGTTCCAGCAGCTTAAACCCCAGGGCACCTGGAAACACCATATATTTT